This T cell receptor (beta chain) was retrieved from a study of human T cells and chemical hapten exposure. Specified time point: patch test 1, 2 weeks after DPC sensitization. The treatment here: therapeutic diphenylcyclopropenone sensitization with weekly scalp DPC. Each donor was an alopecia patient between 18 and 70 years of age who qualified for DPC. Each cDNA molecule in the library carried unique molecular identifiers. TCRdb itself ran the RACE reads through MiXCR, one entry per CDR3 protein. The table lists tens of thousands of distinct CDR3 sequences, about 31% of them singletons. This clonotype was observed a few times. The CDR3 is made up of 14 amino acids. The germline V gene has CDR1 SGDLS and CDR2 YYNGEE. The V end was cut by 3 bases, the J end by 2 bases, with 12 bases between.

The sequenced sample was whole blood, obtained in connection with sensitization to the hapten diphenylcyclopropenone (DPC). The source is a man aged 40-50 years with alopecia areata. Some clones in this sample may be carry-over from other donors' samples. The genes are TRBV9 and TRBJ2-7, with D perhaps assigned TRBD1 or TRBD2 (6 bases each). DNA for the CDR3: TGTGCCAGCAGCGGCGGGACACCTGCCTACGAGCAGTACTTC. Amino acids: CASSGGTPAYEQYF.